A single sample is the source of the 21 T cell receptor beta chains below, sequenced in a study of cytomegalovirus exposure and HLA in healthy donors. The study ran its PCR with 60 Vbeta and 13 Jbeta primers. This table comes from immunoSEQ multiplex PCR, and its TCRdb copy is limited to in-frame clones, with some not included. The top ten hold approximately 2.8% of the sample, which has over 150,000 clones, roughly four fifths seen once. Material: PBMCs. These receptors came from a woman aged 25 to 39 in good health and CMV-seropositive.

The chain combines TRBV6-5 with TRBJ1-1, with TRBD1 matching 8 bases. The CDR3 runs to 14 residues. Germline V gene data show CDR1 as MNHEY and CDR2 as SVGAGI. With 5 bases clipped from V and 2 bases from J, the junction kept 4 bases outside the gene matches. In DNA form, the CDR3 reads TGTGCCAGCAGTGTAGACAGGGGTAACACTGAAGCTTTCTTT. This encodes CASSVDRGNTEAFF.

V and J are TRBV4-1 and TRBJ2-3; TRBD2 matches 7 bases. The CDR3 sequence is 14 residues long. The germline gives CDR1 MGHRA, CDR2 YSYEKL. V was pared by 8 bases and J by 5 bases, with 10 bases of the junction left unmatched. The CDR3 loop is CASGSGKSGDTQYF. In DNA form, the CDR3 reads TGCGCCAGCGGAAGCGGGAAATCAGGAGATACGCAGTATTTT.

The rearrangement links TRBV6-5 to TRBJ2-1, with D possibly TRBD2 on 5 matching bases. CDR1 is MNHEY and CDR2 is SVGAGI in the germline V gene. The CDR3 is made up of 13 amino acids. V was shortened by 2 bases and J by 10 bases, with 12 bases between the two germline ends. The CDR3 bases are TGTGCCAGCAGTTACATGGAGCGAGGGGAGCAGTTCTTC. Encoded protein: CASSYMERGEQFF.

This clone has more than one count but fewer than ten. This chain joins TRBV6-6 and TRBJ2-7; tentative D call: TRBD1 (6 bases). The CDR3 consists of 13 residues. Trimming pared 5 bases from V and 7 bases from J, leaving 15 bases between. Germline-derived CDR1 and CDR2 are MNHNY and SVGAGI (reference sequence). CDR3 DNA: TGTGCCAGCAGTCGGACAGAGGCGGAGGAGCAGTACTTC. Translated: CASSRTEAEEQYF.

The chain uses TRBV18 and TRBJ2-7; weak D call: TRBD1 (5 bases). The length of the CDR3 is 12 residues. Trimming took 10 bases from V and 3 from J, leaving 13 bases between them. Germline V lookup: CDR1 KGHSH, CDR2 LQKENI. In DNA form, the CDR3 reads TGTGCCACTCATTCAGGGCGCTACGAGCAGTACTTC. It yields the protein CATHSGRYEQYF.

In this sample, this clone turned up a few times. This chain uses TRBV29-1 with TRBJ2-1, with 9 bases lining up with TRBD2. Trimming cost V 3 bases and J 8 bases; bases outside gene matches: 2. Germline V gene data show CDR1 as SQVTM and CDR2 as ANQGSEA. The CDR3 loop spans 12 amino acids. CDR3 sequence reads: CSVDSGRDEQFF. Written as DNA, the CDR3 is TGCAGCGTTGATAGCGGGAGAGATGAGCAGTTCTTC.

V gene TRBV19 combines with J gene TRBJ2-1; 9 nucleotides agree with TRBD2. V lost 8 bases, J lost 5 bases, and 7 bases stayed unmatched. The germline CDR1 and CDR2 sequences are LNHDA and SQIVND (reference sequence). This CDR3 is built from 14 residues. The CDR3 DNA is TGTGCCAGTTCCAGACTAGCGGCTAACAATGAGCAGTTCTTC. Amino acids: CASSRLAANNEQFF.

The chain joins TRBV2 to TRBJ1-1, with 12 bases fitting TRBD1. This CDR3 comprises 17 residues. V shed 6 bases and J 4 bases; nucleotides not matched to a gene: 12. CDR1 and CDR2 from the germline V gene are SNHLY and FYNNEI. The CDR3, as DNA: TGTGCCAGCAGGGCATCCGGGACAGGGGGCTGGGGCACTGAAGCTTTCTTT. Encoded protein: CASRASGTGGWGTEAFF.

V and J are TRBV7-8 and TRBJ2-1; 16 bases fit TRBD2. With V trimmed by 5 bases and J by 7 bases, 5 bases remained unmatched. The CDR3 has 16 residues. Germline CDR1 reads SGHVS; CDR2 reads FQNEAQ. The CDR3 DNA reads as TGTGCCAGCAGCGGAGGGGGACTAGCGGGAGGGAATGAGCAGTTCTTC. This encodes CASSGGGLAGGNEQFF.

CDR3 residues: CASGFPGQGGNEQFF. In DNA form, the CDR3 reads TGTGCCAGCGGCTTCCCGGGACAGGGGGGCAATGAGCAGTTCTTC. V is TRBV2 and J is TRBJ2-1; 11 nucleotides align to TRBD1. J lost 6 bases, V lost 8 bases, and 9 bases had no gene match. Germline CDR1 reads SNHLY; CDR2 reads FYNNEI. The CDR3 is 15 residues long.

The table lists this clone with a few counts. The rearrangement uses TRBV9 and TRBJ2-2, with D possibly TRBD2 on 5 matching bases. V was shortened by 4 bases and J by 4 bases, with 8 bases between the two germline ends. CDR3 length: 13 amino acids. The germline gives CDR1 SGDLS, CDR2 YYNGEE. The CDR3 DNA is TGTGCCAGCAGCAGGACTCTCACCGGGGAGCTGTTTTTT. The encoded protein is CASSRTLTGELFF.

As to this clone: The junction departs from germline at one end; a sequencing error may be responsible. The chain combines TRBV7-7 with TRBJ2-7; 10 nucleotides agree with TRBD1. In germline, CDR1 is SSHAT, CDR2 FNYEAQ (reference sequence). The CDR3 runs to 15 residues. This chain's CDR3 is CASSPRTGGITEQYF. The CDR3, as DNA: TGTGCTAGCAGCCCGAGGACAGGGGGGATAACCGAGCAGTACTTC.

The genes are TRBV5-6 and TRBJ2-3; D is unclear. CDR3 size: 17 residues. The V end was cut by 1 base, the J end by 3 bases, with 18 bases between. Germline V gives CDR1 SGHDT, CDR2 YYEEEE. CDR3 sequence: CASSLFHLAELTDTQYF. The CDR3 DNA reads TGTGCCAGCAGCTTGTTCCATCTGGCGGAGCTAACAGATACGCAGTATTTT.

This chain joins TRBV6-1 and TRBJ2-7, with 8 nucleotides matching TRBD1. V lost 7 bases and J lost 5; bases outside the gene matches: 10. Germline values: CDR1 MNHNS, CDR2 SASEGT. The CDR3 covers 14 residues. CDR3 coding DNA: TGTGCCAGCACTTTTCCTGGACAGGGTAACGAGCAGTACTTC. Translated, it gives CASTFPGQGNEQYF.

CDR3 sequence (DNA): TGTGCCAGCAGCCCCGGGACTAGCGGGTACGAGCAGTACTTC. As protein: CASSPGTSGYEQYF. The gene calls are TRBV27 and TRBJ2-7, with 12 bases matching TRBD2. The ends lost 6 bases at V and 4 bases at J; junction bases unmatched: 4. Looked up from germline, CDR1 is MNHEY and CDR2 is SMNVEV (reference sequence). The CDR3 length is 14 residues.

The chain carries TRBV5-1 and TRBJ2-7; a weak D match, TRBD2 (5 bases). CDR1 and CDR2 from the germline V gene are SGHRS and YFSETQ. The CDR3 covers 11 residues. V lost 6 bases and J 7 bases, leaving 11 bases between the germline ends. CDR3 region: CASKSGREQYF. The DNA of the CDR3 is TGCGCCAGCAAGTCGGGAAGGGAGCAGTACTTC.

This clone turned up a few times. The CDR3 DNA sequence: TGTGCCAGCAGCCGGAGGGGGGGCGGGAATGAGCAGTTCTTC. It yields the protein CASSRRGGGNEQFF. This chain uses TRBV5-8 with TRBJ2-1, with a tentative D call TRBD2 (7 bases). The CDR3 is 14 residues long. Germline V gives CDR1 SGHTS, CDR2 YDEGEE. The V end lost 4 bases, the J end lost 7 bases, and 15 bases lay between the germline ends.

This sequence joins TRBV6-5 and TRBJ2-5, with TRBD2 matching over 7 bases. The tail of the sequence fits TRBJ2-7 better, so the J call may be wrong. CDR1 MNHEY and CDR2 SVGAGI come from the germline V gene. This CDR3 region has 16 residues. CDR3 amino acids: CASSYSRASGSYEQYF. CDR3 in DNA: TGTGCCAGCAGTTACTCGAGGGCTAGCGGCTCCTACGAGCAGTACTTC.

This rearrangement joins TRBV4-1 to TRBJ2-1; TRBD2 is a possible D gene (5 bases). This CDR3 comprises 15 residues. Germline V gene lookup returns CDR1 MGHRA and CDR2 YSYEKL. The germline V and J ends were trimmed by 0 bases and 10 bases, with 16 bases remaining between them. CDR3 sequence reads: CASSQDGLPMGEQFF. In DNA, the CDR3 is TGCGCCAGCAGCCAAGACGGACTCCCGATGGGGGAGCAGTTCTTC.

The chain combines TRBV5-4 with TRBJ1-1; 9 bases map to TRBD1. Germline loops: CDR1 SGHNT, CDR2 YYREEE (reference sequence). Trimming took 0 bases from V and 7 from J; bases not matched to a gene: 7. The CDR3 sequence is 15 residues long. CDR3 sequence: CASSLATGGVGEAFF. The DNA of the CDR3 is TGTGCCAGCAGCTTGGCGACAGGGGGAGTCGGTGAAGCTTTCTTT.

This chain joins TRBV7-2 and TRBJ2-2; D ambiguous. V was trimmed by 3 bases and J by 1 base, leaving 12 bases between them. Germline values: CDR1 SGHTA, CDR2 FQGNSA. The CDR3 runs 16 residues. CDR3 nucleotide sequence: TGTGCCAGCAGCTTTGCGTTAACGGTGAACACCGGGGAGCTGTTTTTT. It codes for CASSFALTVNTGELFF.